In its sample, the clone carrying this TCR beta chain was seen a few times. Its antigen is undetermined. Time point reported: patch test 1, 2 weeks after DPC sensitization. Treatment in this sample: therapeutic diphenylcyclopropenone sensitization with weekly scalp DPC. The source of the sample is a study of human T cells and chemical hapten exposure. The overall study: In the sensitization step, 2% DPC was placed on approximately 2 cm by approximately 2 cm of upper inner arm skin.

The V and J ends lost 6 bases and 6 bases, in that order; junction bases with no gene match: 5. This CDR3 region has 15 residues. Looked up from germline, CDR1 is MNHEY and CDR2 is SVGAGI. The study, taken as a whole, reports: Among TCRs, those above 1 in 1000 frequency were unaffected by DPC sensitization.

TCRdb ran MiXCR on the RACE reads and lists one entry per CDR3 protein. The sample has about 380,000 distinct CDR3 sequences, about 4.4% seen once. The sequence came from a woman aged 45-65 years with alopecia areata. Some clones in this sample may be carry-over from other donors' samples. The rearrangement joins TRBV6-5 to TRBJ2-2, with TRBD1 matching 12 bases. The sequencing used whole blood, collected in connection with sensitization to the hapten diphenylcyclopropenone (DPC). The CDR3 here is CASSPGTGGPGELFF. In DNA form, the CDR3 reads TGTGCCAGCAGCCCCGGGACAGGGGGCCCCGGGGAGCTGTTTTTT.